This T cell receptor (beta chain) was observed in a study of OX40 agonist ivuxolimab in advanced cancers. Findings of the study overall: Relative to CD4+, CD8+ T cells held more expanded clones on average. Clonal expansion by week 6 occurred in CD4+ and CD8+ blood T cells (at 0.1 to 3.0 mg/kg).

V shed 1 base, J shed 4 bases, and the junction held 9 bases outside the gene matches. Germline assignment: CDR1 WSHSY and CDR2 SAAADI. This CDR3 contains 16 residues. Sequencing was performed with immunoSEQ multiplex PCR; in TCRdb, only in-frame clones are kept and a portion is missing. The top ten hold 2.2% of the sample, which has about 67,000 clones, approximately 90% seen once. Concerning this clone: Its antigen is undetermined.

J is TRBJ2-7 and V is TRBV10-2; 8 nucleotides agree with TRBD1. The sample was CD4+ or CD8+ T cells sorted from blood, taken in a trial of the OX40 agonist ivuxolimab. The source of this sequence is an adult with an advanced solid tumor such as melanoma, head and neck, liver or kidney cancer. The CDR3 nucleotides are TGCGCCAGCAGTGAGTTTGGGGACAGGCCCCCGTACGAGCAGTACTTC. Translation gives CASSEFGDRPPYEQYF.